Listed below are T cell receptor beta chains from one sample, sequenced in a study of blood T cell repertoires in COVID-19. Method: immunoSEQ multiplex PCR; TCRdb's copy keeps in-frame clones and lacks some. This table has about 160,000 clones, around 86% appearing once. Sample: peripheral blood. The receptor source for this set is a man aged 65 to 85 who had recovered from COVID-19. CDR3s include the opening cysteine and the closing phenylalanine or tryptophan. The D gene is left open where the match is weak. Clone sizes are given selectively: once, few, many, or a class where the clone is expanded.

clone size	V gene	J gene	D gene	CDR3 DNA	CDR3 protein
-	TRBV29-1	TRBJ1-1	-	TGCAGCGCCGAGGTATCTTCGAACACTGAAGCTTTCTTT	CSAEVSSNTEAFF
-	TRBV5-1	TRBJ2-7	TRBD1	TGCGCCAGCAGCTCGCAGCCGGGACAGGGGGCGTCACCCTACGAGCAGTACTTC	CASSSQPGQGASPYEQYF
-	TRBV28	TRBJ1-1	-	TGTGCCAGCACCCCGGAGGGCAGGAGCACTGAAGCTTTCTTT	CASTPEGRSTEAFF
-	TRBV18	TRBJ2-1	TRBD1	TGTGCCAGCTCACCAATATACGGGACAGCTTACAATGAGCAGTTCTTC	CASSPIYGTAYNEQFF
-	TRBV4-1	TRBJ1-5	-	TGCGCCAGCAGCCAAGCAGGGAGGGGTAGCAATCAGCCCCAGCATTTT	CASSQAGRGSNQPQHF
-	TRBV5-6	TRBJ2-7	TRBD2	TGTGCCAGCAGCCCGGAGGGACTAGCGGGAGGGTCCGAGCAGTACTTC	CASSPEGLAGGSEQYF
few	TRBV13	TRBJ2-5	TRBD2	TGTGCCAGCAGCTTAGGACGGTGGACTAGCGGAGACCAAGAGACCCAGTACTTC	CASSLGRWTSGDQETQYF
-	TRBV29-1	TRBJ2-1	TRBD2	TGCAGCGTTCTGCCGGGACTAACATACTACAATGAGCAGTTCTTC	CSVLPGLTYYNEQFF
-	TRBV5-1	TRBJ1-1	TRBD1	TGCGCCAGCAGCTCGGACCCCGGGACAGCTAACACTGAAGCTTTCTTT	CASSSDPGTANTEAFF
-	TRBV29-1	TRBJ2-2	-	TGCAGCGTTGAACAGGGTTCCGGGGAGCTGTTTTTT	CSVEQGSGELFF
-	TRBV7-8	TRBJ2-2	-	TGTGCCAGCAGCTTACTCGGGTCGAACACCGGGGAGCTGTTTTTT	CASSLLGSNTGELFF
-	TRBV4-1	TRBJ1-2	-	TGCGCCAGCAGCCAGCCGATTCCAGGGGTTTGGAATGGCTACACCTTC	CASSQPIPGVWNGYTF
-	TRBV5-1	TRBJ1-1	-	TGCGCCAGCAGCTCCGACCTCACACCAGGGGAGAAGGGGGCTTTCTTT	CASSSDLTPGEKGAFF
-	TRBV5-4	TRBJ2-2	TRBD2	TGTGCCAGCAGCTTGACTAGCGGAACCTCGAACACCGGGGAGCTGTTTTTT	CASSLTSGTSNTGELFF
medium-sized	TRBV27	TRBJ1-6	-	TGTGCCAGCAGTGCCAAATACAGGGACTATAATTCACCCCTCCACTTT	CASSAKYRDYNSPLHF
-	TRBV4-1	TRBJ2-7	TRBD1	TGCGCCAGCAGCCACGTTACAGGGGGCTACGAGCAGTACTTC	CASSHVTGGYEQYF
few	TRBV5-4	TRBJ2-1	TRBD2	TGTGCCAGCAGCCCAAGCGGAATAGCGGGAAACAATGAGCAGTTCTTC	CASSPSGIAGNNEQFF
-	TRBV5-1	TRBJ1-2	-	TGCGCCAGCAGCTTTGAGGGCGGCTATGGCTACACCTTC	CASSFEGGYGYTF
once	TRBV6-6	TRBJ2-1	-	TGTGCCAGCAGTTACTCGTGGAGGGATGAGCAGTTCTTC	CASSYSWRDEQFF
many	TRBV6-5	TRBJ2-3	TRBD2	TGTGCCAGCAGTTCAGAAGCGGGAGGATATAATACGCAGTATTTT	CASSSEAGGYNTQYF
once	TRBV28	TRBJ1-2	-	TGTGCCAGCAGTTTAGGGGGCGCGTATAACTATGGCTACACCTTC	CASSLGGAYNYGYTF
-	TRBV29-1	TRBJ2-3	-	TGCAGCGTTGCCGTCGGGACTAGCACAGATACGCAGTATTTT	CSVAVGTSTDTQYF
-	TRBV5-8	TRBJ2-1	TRBD2	TGTGCCAGCAGCTTGGGAGGGACTAGCAGACCCGATGAGCAGTTCTTC	CASSLGGTSRPDEQFF
once	TRBV9	TRBJ2-1	-	TGTGCCAGCAGCGTAGAAGTGACGGGGTACAATGAGCAGTTCTTC	CASSVEVTGYNEQFF
-	TRBV19	TRBJ1-5	TRBD1	TGTGCCAGTAGTATCTCAGGGACAGGGGATCAGCCCCAGCATTTT	CASSISGTGDQPQHF
-	TRBV28	TRBJ2-6	TRBD2	TGTGCCAGCAGTTTCCCGGCGGGAGTAGCGAATGGGGCCAACGTCCTGACTTTC	CASSFPAGVANGANVLTF
-	TRBV12-3/TRBV12-4	TRBJ1-6	-	TGTGCCAGCAGCCTAGTTCGGGGACCCCTCCACTTT	CASSLVRGPLHF
once	TRBV5-5	TRBJ2-5	TRBD1	TGTGCCAGCAGCGTTACAGGGGGAGAGACCCAGTACTTC	CASSVTGGETQYF
-	TRBV9	TRBJ2-1	-	TGTGCCAGCAGCGTAGGGGGGCGCGTCAATGAGCAGTTCTTC	CASSVGGRVNEQFF
-	TRBV6-1	TRBJ2-1	-	TGTGCCAGCAGTGAAGGCAGATACAATGAGCAGTTCTTC	CASSEGRYNEQFF
once	TRBV10-3	TRBJ2-3	TRBD2	TGTGCCATCAGGCGGGAGGGTAGCACAGATACGCAGTATTTT	CAIRREGSTDTQYF
-	TRBV5-4	TRBJ2-3	TRBD2	TGTGCCAGCAGCCTAAGGACTAGCGGGAGGGCTTTCACAGATACGCAGTATTTT	CASSLRTSGRAFTDTQYF
-	TRBV7-9	TRBJ1-2	-	TGTGCCAGCAGCTTAGCAGGGGTGGACTATGGCTACACCTTC	CASSLAGVDYGYTF
-	TRBV10-2	TRBJ2-7	TRBD2	TGCGCCAGCAGCTGGACTAGCGGGACATACGAGCAGTACTTC	CASSWTSGTYEQYF
-	TRBV15	TRBJ1-1	-	TGTGCCACCAGTCGCACACCGGGGGGAGACACTGAAGCTTTCTTT	CATSRTPGGDTEAFF
-	TRBV6-2/TRBV6-3	TRBJ1-1	TRBD1	TGTGCCAGCAGCCTAGACAGGGTTTCCACTGAAGCTTTCTTT	CASSLDRVSTEAFF
-	TRBV2	TRBJ1-6	TRBD1	TGTGCCAGCAGGGACAGGGGTAATTCACCCCTCCACTTT	CASRDRGNSPLHF
-	TRBV27	TRBJ2-3	-	TGTGCCAGCAGTCCGAGCACAGATACGCAGTATTTT	CASSPSTDTQYF